One and the same sample provided the 22 T cell receptor beta chains below, sequenced in a study of cytomegalovirus exposure and HLA in healthy donors. TCRdb keeps only in-frame clones here, not all; method: immunoSEQ multiplex PCR. The sample shows 50,000 to 65,000 clones, almost 97% of them seen only once. The sample taken for sequencing was PBMCs. These TCRs come from a woman in her late teens or twenties in good health and CMV-seronegative.

DNA of the CDR3: TGCGCCAGCAGCACCTCAAGACAGGGAACCTACGAGCAGTACTTC. Translation: CASSTSRQGTYEQYF. The chain joins TRBV5-1 to TRBJ2-7, with 7 bases lining up with TRBD1. J gave up 2 bases and V 4 bases, and 9 bases lay outside the gene matches. The V gene's germline CDR1 is SGHRS and CDR2 YFSETQ. The CDR3 has 15 residues.

This chain connects TRBV11-3 to TRBJ2-3; the match to TRBD2 covers 9 bases. Losses at the gene ends were 1 base for V and 0 bases for J; bases not matched to a gene: 2. The CDR3 loop spans 16 amino acids. The germline CDR1 and CDR2 sequences are SGHNT and YENEEA. In DNA, the CDR3 is TGTGCCAGCAGCTTAGTTGCGGGGGGGAGCACAGATACGCAGTATTTT. This translates into CASSLVAGGSTDTQYF.

The chain employs TRBV11-3 and TRBJ2-2, with TRBD1 matching over 7 bases. The germline CDR1 and CDR2 sequences are SGHNT and YENEEA. V lost 3 bases and J lost 1; bases outside the gene matches: 2. The CDR3 sequence is 15 residues long. CDR3 bases: TGTGCCAGCAGCTTCGGACAGGAGAACACCGGGGAGCTGTTTTTT. Protein sequence: CASSFGQENTGELFF.

Regarding this clone: Other DNA sequences in this sample translate to the same CDR3. CDR3 protein: CASSFGQGSYEQYF. DNA for the CDR3: TGTGCCAGCAGTTTCGGACAGGGCTCCTACGAGCAGTACTTC. The rearrangement uses TRBV28 and TRBJ2-7; 8 bases align to TRBD1. The CDR3 length is 14 residues. Germline lookup yields CDR1 MDHEN and CDR2 SYDVKM. V lost 3 bases and J lost 0; bases outside the gene matches: 1.

The chain combines TRBV10-3 with TRBJ1-1, with 8 positions matching TRBD1. J gave up 1 base and V 7 bases, and 5 bases lay outside the gene matches. In germline, CDR1 is ENHRY, CDR2 SYGVKD. This CDR3 spans 14 amino acids. CDR3 amino acids: CAITEGTGNTEAFF. The CDR3 DNA reads as TGTGCCATCACCGAGGGGACAGGGAACACTGAAGCTTTCTTT.

The DNA of the CDR3 is TGTGCCACCAATTGGGGCTCGGCGAACACTGAAGCTTTCTTT. Translating gives CATNWGSANTEAFF. The chain joins TRBV10-3 to TRBJ1-1; tentatively, D is TRBD1 (5 bases). CDR1 and CDR2 (germline): ENHRY, SYGVKD. The CDR3 sequence is 14 residues long. Trimming left V 10 bases short and J 1 base short, with 16 bases between.

The V call is TRBV27, the J call TRBJ1-1; D call uncertain. Per the germline V gene, CDR1 is MNHEY and CDR2 is SMNVEV (reference sequence). The CDR3 has 14 residues. V gave up 6 bases and J gave up 0 bases, with 11 bases separating them. The CDR3 region is CASSTRPVNTEAFF. In DNA, the CDR3 is TGTGCCAGCAGCACCCGCCCGGTGAACACTGAAGCTTTCTTT.

The genes are TRBV28 and TRBJ2-5, with D maybe TRBD1 (5 bases). This CDR3 is 13 amino acids long. Per germline, CDR1 MDHEN and CDR2 SYDVKM. Trimming shortened V by 4 bases and J by 5 bases, and 11 bases separated the two germline ends. CDR3: CASSSWGRETQYF. The CDR3 DNA follows: TGTGCCAGCAGTTCCTGGGGCCGGGAGACCCAGTACTTC.

The CDR3 coding sequence is TGTGCCAGCAGCTTAGGGCTAGCGGCCGTCCACTTATCCTACGAGCAGTACTTC. It encodes CASSLGLAAVHLSYEQYF. V and J are TRBV7-9 and TRBJ2-7; 7 bases are a match to TRBD2. The germline V gene has CDR1 SEHNR and CDR2 FQNEAQ (reference sequence). V was pared by 1 base and J by 1 base, with 13 bases of the junction left unmatched. This CDR3 comprises 18 residues.

The CDR3: CASSPLAFPETQYF. The CDR3 nucleotides are TGTGCCAGCAGCCCCCTAGCGTTCCCAGAGACCCAGTACTTC. V is TRBV6-5 and J is TRBJ2-5; tentatively, D is TRBD2 (6 bases). CDR3 length equals 14 residues. Germline values: CDR1 MNHEY, CDR2 SVGAGI. V shed 6 bases and J shed 4 bases, with 15 bases lying between them.

The chain combines TRBV28 with TRBJ2-7; 8 nucleotides line up with TRBD2. CDR1 is MDHEN, CDR2 SYDVKM, per germline. CDR3 length equals 13 residues. V was clipped by 2 bases and J by 5 bases; unmatched bases: 2. The CDR3 loop is CASSLRGGHEQYF. The CDR3 region has the DNA TGTGCCAGCAGTTTACGGGGGGGCCACGAGCAGTACTTC.

This chain connects TRBV15 to TRBJ2-3, with TRBD2 matching 12 bases. There are 16 residues in the CDR3. Germline CDR1 and CDR2: LNHNV and YYDKDF (reference sequence). The junction had 5 bases not matched to a gene; V was cut back by 4 bases and J by 3 bases. The CDR3 loop reads CATSTGLAGITDTQYF. The CDR3 coding sequence is TGTGCCACCAGCACAGGACTAGCGGGGATAACAGATACGCAGTATTTT.

In its sample, this clone was seen a few times. The chain carries TRBV18 and TRBJ1-1; D remains unclear. CDR1 is KGHSH, CDR2 LQKENI, per germline. Trimming stripped 2 bases from V and 8 bases from J, with 12 bases between. The CDR3 sequence is 13 residues long. The CDR3 DNA reads TGTGCCAGCTCACCAGGAGGTGGGAGGGAAGCTTTCTTT. Translation: CASSPGGGREAFF. Combining the CDR3 with reference TRBV18 and TRBJ1-1 gives the whole variable domain NAGVMQNPRHLVRRRGQEARLRCSPMKGHSHVYWYRQLPEEGLKFMVYLQKENIIDESGMPKERFSAEFPKEGPSILRIQQVVRGDSAAYFCASSPGGGREAFFGQGTRLTVV.

The chain is built from TRBV5-4 and TRBJ2-7; possible D gene TRBD1, 6 bases. Between the trimmed V and J ends, which lost 2 bases and 12 bases, there was a span of 21 bases. This CDR3 region has 14 residues. Germline lookup yields CDR1 SGHNT and CDR2 YYREEE (reference sequence). CDR3 DNA: TGTGCCAGCAGCTTACAGGGAGTACCAACGACCCCGTACTTC. Amino acids: CASSLQGVPTTPYF.

CDR3: CSVEEFTRRLDTQYF. For the CDR3, the DNA is TGCAGCGTTGAAGAATTTACTAGGCGGCTCGATACGCAGTATTTT. This chain connects TRBV29-1 to TRBJ2-3, with D tentatively TRBD2 (5 bases). The CDR3 consists of 15 residues. In germline, CDR1 is SQVTM, CDR2 ANQGSEA. With 0 bases removed from V and 6 bases from J, the gap between germline ends came to 16 bases.

V is TRBV7-2 and J is TRBJ1-5; no clear D. CDR1 and CDR2 from the germline V gene are SGHTA and FQGNSA. This CDR3 region has 15 residues. With 1 base removed from V and 1 base from J, the gap between germline ends came to 8 bases. For the CDR3, the DNA is TGTGCCAGCAGCTTAGGGGCAGCCAGCAATCAGCCCCAGCATTTT. Translation gives CASSLGAASNQPQHF.

J is TRBJ1-2 and V is TRBV19; D call uncertain. The length of the CDR3 is 17 residues. V was clipped by 0 bases and J by 0 bases, with 14 bases between them. The V gene's germline CDR1 is LNHDA and CDR2 SQIVND (reference sequence). The CDR3 loop reads CASSIDLWQEANYGYTF. The CDR3 nucleotides are TGTGCCAGTAGTATAGATCTTTGGCAAGAAGCTAACTATGGCTACACCTTC.

The rearrangement joins TRBV4-3 to TRBJ2-2; 9 nucleotides agree with TRBD2. V trimming: 4 bases; J trimming: 6 bases; junction bases outside the gene matches: 15. Germline V gene data show CDR1 as LGHNA and CDR2 as YSLEER. CDR3 size: 18 residues. In DNA, the CDR3 is TGCGCCAGCAGCCGCGACCTGCCTATGGCGGGAGGGCCCGGGGAGCTGTTTTTT. Translated, it gives CASSRDLPMAGGPGELFF.

The chain employs TRBV4-3 and TRBJ1-4; a possible D gene is TRBD1 (6 bases). This CDR3 has 17 residues. V lost 0 bases and J lost 10, with 21 bases in between. The germline gives CDR1 LGHNA, CDR2 YSLEER. The CDR3: CASSQDFRTVTSGKLFF. CDR3 coding DNA: TGCGCCAGCAGCCAAGATTTTCGGACAGTCACTTCCGGAAAACTGTTTTTT.

This sequence joins TRBV6-1 and TRBJ2-7, with a weak D call TRBD1 (6 bases). Germline values: CDR1 MNHNS, CDR2 SASEGT. The CDR3 spans 14 residues. V was shortened by 4 bases and J by 7 bases, with 17 bases between the two germline ends. The CDR3 nucleotides read TGTGCCAGCAGTGTGGGGGACATAATGTGGGAGCAGTACTTC. Encoded protein: CASSVGDIMWEQYF.

The chain is built from TRBV28 and TRBJ1-5; D ambiguous. Trimming took off 4 bases at V and 1 base at J, with 11 bases between the two ends. Germline loops: CDR1 MDHEN, CDR2 SYDVKM. This CDR3 region has 15 residues. CDR3 sequence: CASSSPTSSNQPQHF. Written as DNA, the CDR3 is TGTGCCAGCAGTTCCCCGACATCGAGCAATCAGCCCCAGCATTTT.

This chain joins TRBV9 and TRBJ2-2, with 10 bases identical to TRBD2. The CDR3 sequence is 14 residues long. Losses at the gene ends were 3 bases for V and 9 bases for J; bases not matched to a gene: 5. CDR1 is SGDLS, CDR2 YYNGEE, per germline. This CDR3 is CASSASSGSWELFF. CDR3 in DNA: TGTGCCAGCAGCGCATCTAGCGGGAGCTGGGAGCTGTTTTTT.